A selection of T cell receptor beta chains follows, all from one sample in a study of human T cells and chemical hapten exposure. MiXCR, run by TCRdb on the RACE reads, gives a single entry per CDR3 protein. The sample yields 75,000 to 95,000 distinct CDR3 sequences, 12% seen once. The material sequenced was whole blood, taken in connection with sensitization to the hapten diphenylcyclopropenone (DPC). The receptor set was obtained from a woman aged 60-75 years with alopecia areata. Some clones in this sample may be carry-over from other donors' samples. CDR3s include the opening cysteine and the closing phenylalanine or tryptophan. Each record gives: J gene, D gene, V gene, clone size, CDR3 DNA, CDR3 protein. The D gene is left open where the match is weak. The size field is filled for only some rows; it gives once, few, many or a size class.

TRBJ2-4 TRBD2 TRBV11-2 many TGTGCCAGCAGACCCGACGAGGGACTAGCGGGGGGCCTAGCCAAAAACATTCAGTACTTC CASRPDEGLAGGLAKNIQYF
TRBJ2-4 NA TRBV6-1 many TGTGCCAGCAGTGAAGGTCTAGCCAAAAACATTCAGTACTTC CASSEGLAKNIQYF
TRBJ2-7 NA TRBV5-1 once TGCGCCAGCAGCTTGGGACAGGCCGCCTACGAGCAGTACTTC CASSLGQAAYEQYF
TRBJ2-3 TRBD1 TRBV24-1 many TGTGCCACCAGTGACTCGACGACAGGGGGAGGCACAGATACGCAGTATTTT CATSDSTTGGGTDTQYF
TRBJ2-5 NA TRBV11-2 few TGTGCCAGCAGCTTAAGGACAGATCAAGAGACCCAGTACTTC CASSLRTDQETQYF
TRBJ1-4 TRBD1 TRBV24-1 NA TGTGCCACACAGGGACAGGGCTATGAAAAACTGTTTTTT CATQGQGYEKLFF
TRBJ2-7 NA TRBV18 few TGTGCCAGCTCACCCGGACAGATCGAGCAGTACTTC CASSPGQIEQYF
TRBJ1-2 NA TRBV6-1 NA TGTGCCAGCAGGGGGGCCAGGAGAGGAGGTAATAGTCAGGACTATGGCTACACCTTC CASRGARRGGNSQDYGYTF
TRBJ1-1 NA TRBV4-1 NA TGCGCCAGCAGCTCCCGGACAGCGAACACTGAAGCTTTCTTT CASSSRTANTEAFF
TRBJ2-1 NA TRBV27 NA TGTGCCGCCTGGGGGGTCCAGAAAGAGCAGTTCTTC CAAWGVQKEQFF
TRBJ1-1 NA TRBV18 NA TGTACCAGCTCACCACTGACGGACACTGAAGCTTTCTTT CTSSPLTDTEAFF
TRBJ1-6 NA TRBV20-1 NA TGCAGTGCTGGGATTTCACCCCTCCACTTT CSAGISPLHF
TRBJ1-2 TRBD1 TRBV12-3/TRBV12-4 many TGTGCCAGCAGTTCAGGGGGCACCTATGGCTACACCTTC CASSSGGTYGYTF
TRBJ2-7 NA TRBV29-1 many TGCAGCGTGCATAACCAGGTATCTGACGAGCAGTACTTC CSVHNQVSDEQYF
TRBJ2-7 TRBD1 TRBV7-2 many TGTGCCAGCAGCTTGGGGGACAGCTCCTACGAGCAGTACTTC CASSLGDSSYEQYF
TRBJ1-5 NA TRBV27 many TGTGCCAGCAGTTTACTGAATCAGCCCCAGCATTTT CASSLLNQPQHF
TRBJ2-7 NA TRBV3-1 NA TGTGCCAGCAGCCCGGGACCCTCCTACGAGCAGTACTTC CASSPGPSYEQYF
TRBJ1-3 TRBD1 TRBV6-4 few TGTGCCAGCATCCCCGGGACAGGTGGAAACACCATATATTTT CASIPGTGGNTIYF
TRBJ2-6 NA TRBV30 many TGTGCCTGGGGGACGATTAGCTCTGGGGCCAACGTCCTGACTTTC CAWGTISSGANVLTF
TRBJ2-1 TRBD2 TRBV7-9 many TGTGCCAGCAGCCGCTCGGGGGGCTACAATGAGCAGTTCTTC CASSRSGGYNEQFF
TRBJ2-4 TRBD1 TRBV7-9 NA TGTGCCAGCAGCCGGACAGGGAGAGCCAAAAACATTCAGTACTTC CASSRTGRAKNIQYF
TRBJ1-1 TRBD1 TRBV3-1 many TGTGCCAGCAGCCTGGGACAGGGGGCAACTGAAGCTTTCTTT CASSLGQGATEAFF
TRBJ2-3 NA TRBV7-3 NA TGTGCCAGCAGCTTATATTCGGGGGGCCGTGGTACGCAGTATTTT CASSLYSGGRGTQYF
TRBJ1-1 NA TRBV5-1 few TGCGCCAGCAGCTTGGCCGGAGACACTGAAGCTTTCTTT CASSLAGDTEAFF
TRBJ1-1 TRBD1 TRBV25-1 many TGTGCCAGCAGTGAAGGGGACAGGAACACTGAAGCTTTCTTT CASSEGDRNTEAFF
TRBJ1-1 NA TRBV9 NA TGTGCCAGCTCCAAGGGCCGGGCTATGAACACTGAAGCTTTCTTT CASSKGRAMNTEAFF
TRBJ2-7 NA TRBV7-6 NA TGTGCCAGCAGCTTAGAACCAGGGTTTGACGAGCAGTACTTC CASSLEPGFDEQYF
TRBJ1-1 NA TRBV7-9 NA TGTGCCAGCAGCCAGCGACCAGCTGAAGCTTTCTTT CASSQRPAEAFF
TRBJ1-1 NA TRBV12-3/TRBV12-4 NA TGTGCCAGCGGATTTATCGAACGGAACACTGAAGCTTTCTTT CASGFIERNTEAFF
TRBJ1-4 NA TRBV7-9 NA TGTGCCAGCAGCTCGGTAGCAGGTGAAAAACTGTTTTTT CASSSVAGEKLFF
TRBJ1-1 NA TRBV6-5 many TGTGCCAGCAGTCTGCAGGGGAGAGGGACTGAAGCTTTCTTT CASSLQGRGTEAFF
TRBJ1-1 NA TRBV29-1 many TGCAGCACGCAATGGGGGGTCGACACTGAAGCTTTCTTT CSTQWGVDTEAFF
TRBJ2-7 NA TRBV20-1 many TGCAGTGCTAGAGATGGAAGAACCTACGAGCAGTACTTC CSARDGRTYEQYF
TRBJ2-1 NA TRBV2 NA TGTGCCAGCACTGGACCCGCCTACAATGAGCAGTTCTTC CASTGPAYNEQFF
TRBJ2-5 TRBD2 TRBV11-2 few TGTGCCAGCAGGATAGGGACGGGGGGGCGACGTCAGCGAGAGACCCAGTACTTC CASRIGTGGRRQRETQYF
TRBJ2-7 TRBD2 TRBV4-2 few TGTGCCAGCAGCCCAGGTGGGATAGCGGGGCACGAGCAGTACTTC CASSPGGIAGHEQYF
TRBJ1-1 TRBD1 TRBV6-5 few TGTGCCTGTATCGGGGGACAGCTGAACACTGAAGCTTTCTTT CACIGGQLNTEAFF
TRBJ1-1 NA TRBV20-1 few TGCAGTGCTAGTCGGGAGCACTTTGAAGCTTTCTTT CSASREHFEAFF
TRBJ1-1 TRBD1 TRBV11-2 many TGTGCCAGCAGCTGGGGGACAGGGGCGAACACTGAAGCTTTCTTT CASSWGTGANTEAFF
TRBJ1-5 NA TRBV19 few TGTGCCAGTAGTATGAGGTTCGGCCTCTATAGCAATCAGCCCCAGCATTTT CASSMRFGLYSNQPQHF
TRBJ2-7 NA TRBV5-1 few TGCGCCAGCAGCTTACAAGGACAGTCCTACGAGCAGTACTTC CASSLQGQSYEQYF
TRBJ1-2 NA TRBV2 few TGTGCCAGCAACCAGGATACCGGCGGCTACACCTTC CASNQDTGGYTF
TRBJ2-7 TRBD2 TRBV10-3 many TGTGCCATCAGTGCGACTAGCTACTACGAGCAGTACTTC CAISATSYYEQYF
TRBJ1-2 TRBD1 TRBV27 NA TGTGCCAGCAGGCTAGCAGGGGGCTATGGCTACACCTTC CASRLAGGYGYTF
TRBJ1-4 NA TRBV30 NA TGTGCCTGGACCCTTTCAACTAATGAAAAACTGTTTTTT CAWTLSTNEKLFF
TRBJ1-3 NA TRBV14 few TGTGCCAGCAGCCGGACACTAAGCGGAGACACCATATATTTT CASSRTLSGDTIYF